Sequencing of this T cell receptor (beta chain) was carried out in a study of shared T cell receptors in the human thymus (dated by TCRdb to about 2021). Study-level background: The study investigated the way shared, self-reactive T-cell receptor alpha chains are produced in the human thymus.

On this clone: This clone's antigen is unknown. Base qualities are not at hand, and no much larger clone is one base apart.

Trimming takes 2 bases from V and 4 bases from J, and the germline ends sit 17 bases apart. The CDR3 holds 15 amino acids from the cysteine to the phenylalanine. Only CDR3 DNA is held: 45 bases, read in frame from base 1. CDR1 and CDR2, per the germline V gene (reference sequence), are GTSNPN and SVGIG. The library was produced with the immunoSEQ multiplex PCR assay. This is the immuneACCESS table as TCRdb keeps it, with only in-frame sequences that have V and J called. A part of the clones is gone; compared with another copy, unresolved V genes explain less than half, and the rest is unexplained. This sample has more than 550,000 clones in its table, and 70% to 90% of those were observed once. The ten largest make up 0.0095% to 0.013% of the sample. The same data also went into a second study, on human thymus T cells. From that second study: In Finland, the donors were immunologically healthy infants who were having open corrective cardiac surgery for congenital heart defects. Thymus tissue was obtained as surgical resects removed during corrective cardiac surgery. Biased V and J gene segment usage appeared to be present in both thymic and peripheral blood repertoires. According to the related research, thymic TCR repertoires were highly overlapping among unrelated individuals. TCR alpha and beta repertoires from fewer than ten infant thymus samples and a few related peripheral blood samples were characterized in the study. Donor ages ranged from about 7 to 244 days, and the cohort comprised 5 to 7 male and a couple of female infants. Thymocytes were released mechanically from tissue and stored at -70 °C as pellets of roughly 9-31 million cells. Genomic DNA was extracted from frozen cell pellets with a QIAsymphony instrument. The immunoSEQ multiplex PCR assay was used to amplify the TCRB and TCRAD loci from a standardized quantity of quality-controlled genomic DNA. Amplicons spanned the V(D)J region at a length sufficient to cover the CDR3 and identify V and J genes. Amplicon sequencing was performed on an Illumina platform through the commercial immunoSEQ service. Corrections for primer bias and sequencing errors followed previously described methods, while TCRAD and TCRB definitions were based on the IMGT database. Repertoires were analysed with immunoSEQ Analyzer 3.0 and VDJTools, covering basic statistics, V/J segment usage, diversity estimates, rarefaction and pairwise overlap. Diversity was estimated with Chao1, ChaoE, Efron-Thisted, Shannon and inverse Simpson indices, and also on datasets down-sampled to the smallest sample. Repertoire overlap used strict matching of CDR3 nucleotide sequence, V gene and J gene, with Jaccard-based multidimensional scaling clustering. On average, about 810,000 unique TCRB clonotypes were obtained from thymus samples, compared with approximately 82,000 from blood samples.

The chain is assembled from TRBV30 and TRBJ1-2; too little of a D gene remains to name it. This TCR came from a girl under three years old with a congenital heart defect. Donor details come from another sample of the same person, matched by shared clones. The sample comprised thymocytes. The nucleotide sequence is given as TGTGCCTGGAGTAATGGGAGGGTCTCGAGCTATGGCTACACCTTC. It translates to CAWSNGRVSSYGYTF.